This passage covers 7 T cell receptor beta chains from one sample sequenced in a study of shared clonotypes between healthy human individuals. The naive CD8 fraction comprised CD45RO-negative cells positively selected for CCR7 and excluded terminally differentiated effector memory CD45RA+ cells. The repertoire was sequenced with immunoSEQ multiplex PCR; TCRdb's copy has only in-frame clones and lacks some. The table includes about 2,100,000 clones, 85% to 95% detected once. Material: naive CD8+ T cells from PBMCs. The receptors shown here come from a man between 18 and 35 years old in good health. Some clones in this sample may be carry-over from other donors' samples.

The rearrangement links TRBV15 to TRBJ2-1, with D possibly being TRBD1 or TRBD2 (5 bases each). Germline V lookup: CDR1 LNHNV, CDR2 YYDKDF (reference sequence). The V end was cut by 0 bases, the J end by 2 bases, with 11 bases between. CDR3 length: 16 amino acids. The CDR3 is CATSRDRDGPYNEQFF. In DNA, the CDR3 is TGTGCCACCAGCAGAGACCGGGACGGACCCTACAATGAGCAGTTCTTC.

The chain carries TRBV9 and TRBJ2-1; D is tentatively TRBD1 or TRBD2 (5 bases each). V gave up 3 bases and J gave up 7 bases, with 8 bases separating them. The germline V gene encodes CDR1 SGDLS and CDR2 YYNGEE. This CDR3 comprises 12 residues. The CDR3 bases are TGTGCCAGCAGCGCCGGGGCTAATGAGCAGTTCTTC. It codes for CASSAGANEQFF.

CDR3 amino acids: CASSQDPGEDYEQYF. The CDR3 DNA reads TGCGCCAGCAGCCAAGATCCAGGGGAAGACTACGAGCAGTACTTC. The chain is built from TRBV4-3 and TRBJ2-7; tentatively, D is TRBD1 (6 bases). The germline V and J ends were trimmed by 0 bases and 3 bases, with 12 bases remaining between them. Germline V gene sequence: CDR1 LGHNA, CDR2 YSLEER. The CDR3 contains 15 residues.

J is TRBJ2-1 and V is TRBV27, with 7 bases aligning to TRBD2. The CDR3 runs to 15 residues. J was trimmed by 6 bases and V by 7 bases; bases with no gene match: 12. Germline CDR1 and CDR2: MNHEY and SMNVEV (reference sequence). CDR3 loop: CASTAYRGGSNEQFF. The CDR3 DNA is TGTGCCAGCACTGCATACCGCGGGGGTTCCAATGAGCAGTTCTTC.

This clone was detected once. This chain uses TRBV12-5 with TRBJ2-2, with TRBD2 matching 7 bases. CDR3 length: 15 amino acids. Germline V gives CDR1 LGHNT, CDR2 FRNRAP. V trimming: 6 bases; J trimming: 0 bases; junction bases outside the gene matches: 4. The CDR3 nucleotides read TGTGCTAGTGGCCTGACTAGCCCGAACACCGGGGAGCTGTTTTTT. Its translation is CASGLTSPNTGELFF.

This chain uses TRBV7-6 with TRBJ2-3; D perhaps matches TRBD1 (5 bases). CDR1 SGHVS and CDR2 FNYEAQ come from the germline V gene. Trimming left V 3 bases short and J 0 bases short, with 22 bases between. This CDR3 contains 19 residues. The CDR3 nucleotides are TGTGCCAGCAGCTTTGATCCAAGGACGGACAACCCTAGCACAGATACGCAGTATTTT. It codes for CASSFDPRTDNPSTDTQYF.

The CDR3 region has the DNA TGTGCCAGCAGCCAAGATGAGAGGTACGAGCAGTACTTC. This encodes CASSQDERYEQYF. This sequence joins TRBV14 and TRBJ2-7; D remains unclear. The CDR3 is 13 residues long. V lost 0 bases and J 4 bases, leaving 7 bases between the germline ends. The germline V gene encodes CDR1 SGHDN and CDR2 FVKESK.